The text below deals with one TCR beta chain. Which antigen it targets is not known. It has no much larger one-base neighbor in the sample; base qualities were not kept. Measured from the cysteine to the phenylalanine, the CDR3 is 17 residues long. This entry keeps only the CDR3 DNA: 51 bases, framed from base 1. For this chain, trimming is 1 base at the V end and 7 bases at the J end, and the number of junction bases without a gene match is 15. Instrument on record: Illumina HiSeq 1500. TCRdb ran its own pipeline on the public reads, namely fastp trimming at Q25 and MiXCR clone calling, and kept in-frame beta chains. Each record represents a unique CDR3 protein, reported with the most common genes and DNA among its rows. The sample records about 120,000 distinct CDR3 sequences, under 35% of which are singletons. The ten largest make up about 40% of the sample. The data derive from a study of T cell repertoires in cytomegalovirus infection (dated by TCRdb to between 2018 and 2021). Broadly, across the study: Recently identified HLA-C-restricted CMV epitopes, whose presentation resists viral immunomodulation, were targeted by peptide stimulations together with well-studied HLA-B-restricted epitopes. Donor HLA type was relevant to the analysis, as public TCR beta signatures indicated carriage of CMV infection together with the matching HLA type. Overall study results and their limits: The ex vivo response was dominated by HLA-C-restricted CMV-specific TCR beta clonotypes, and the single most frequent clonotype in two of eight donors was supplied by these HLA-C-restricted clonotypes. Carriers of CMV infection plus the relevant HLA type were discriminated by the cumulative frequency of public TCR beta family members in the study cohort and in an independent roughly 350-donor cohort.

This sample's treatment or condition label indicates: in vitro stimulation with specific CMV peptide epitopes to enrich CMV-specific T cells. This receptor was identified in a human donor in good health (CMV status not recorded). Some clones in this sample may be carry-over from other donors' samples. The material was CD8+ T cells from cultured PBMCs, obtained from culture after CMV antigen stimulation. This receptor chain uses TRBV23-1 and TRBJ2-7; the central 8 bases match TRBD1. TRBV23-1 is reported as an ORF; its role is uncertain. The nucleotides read TGCGCCAGCAGTCAATACGATATCTTCCAGGGGGCAGAAGAGCAGTACTTC. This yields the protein CASSQYDIFQGAEEQYF.